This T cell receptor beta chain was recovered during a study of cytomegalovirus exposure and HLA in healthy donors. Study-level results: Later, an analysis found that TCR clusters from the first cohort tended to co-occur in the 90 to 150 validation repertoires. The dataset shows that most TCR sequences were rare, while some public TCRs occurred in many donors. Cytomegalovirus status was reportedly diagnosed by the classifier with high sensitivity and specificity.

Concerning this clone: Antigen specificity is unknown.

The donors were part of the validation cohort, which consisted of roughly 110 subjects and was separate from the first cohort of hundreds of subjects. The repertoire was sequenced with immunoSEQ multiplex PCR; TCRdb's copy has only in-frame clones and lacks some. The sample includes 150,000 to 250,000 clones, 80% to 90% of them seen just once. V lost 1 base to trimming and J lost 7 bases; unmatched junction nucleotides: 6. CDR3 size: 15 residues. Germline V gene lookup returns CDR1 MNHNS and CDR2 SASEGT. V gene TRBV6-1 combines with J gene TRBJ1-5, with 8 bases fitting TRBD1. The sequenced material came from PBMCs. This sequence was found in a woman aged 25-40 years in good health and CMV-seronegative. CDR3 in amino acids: CASSEETGASQPQHF. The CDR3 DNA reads TGTGCCAGCAGTGAAGAGACAGGGGCTAGCCAGCCCCAGCATTTT.